The next 10 T cell receptor beta chains were all read from a single sample in a study of T-cell reconstitution after alpha-beta-depleted transplantation in children. Preparation of the TCRbeta library used unique molecular identifiers. TCRdb called the PCR reads again in MiXCR, with one record for every CDR3 protein. The sample records about 300,000 distinct CDR3 sequences, around 10% being singletons. The specimen was PBMCs, collected before TCRalphabeta/CD19-depleted stem cell transplant. Receptor source: a boy under three years old with acute myeloid leukemia, due to receive a stem cell transplant.

This clonotype has at least ten counts. The rearrangement links TRBV6-2 or TRBV6-3 to TRBJ2-2; 14 bases line up with TRBD2. V lost 6 bases, J lost 4 bases, and 10 bases stayed unmatched. The CDR3 consists of 18 residues. The germline gives CDR1 MNHEY, CDR2 SVGEGT. For the CDR3, the DNA is TGTGCCAGCAGCCCATCGGCGGGACTAGCGGGGGTCACCGGGGAGCTGTTTTTT. Encoded protein: CASSPSAGLAGVTGELFF.

As regards this clonotype: A much bigger clone sits one base away, suggesting this may be a read error. The chain links TRBV29-1 to TRBJ2-7, with D perhaps TRBD1 (5 bases). The CDR3 contains 13 residues. The V end lost 5 bases, the J end lost 4 bases, and 15 bases lay between the germline ends. Germline-derived CDR1 and CDR2 are SQVTM and ANQGSEA. The CDR3, as DNA: TGCAGCGTTAAGGGGCAGAACAGTTACGAGCAGTACTTC. Encoded protein: CSVKGQNSYEQYF.

This clonotype has at least ten counts. The chain joins TRBV5-1 to TRBJ1-1; D is unresolved. The ends were cut back, 5 bases at V and 4 bases at J, with 15 bases in the middle. The length of the CDR3 is 14 residues. Germline V gene sequence: CDR1 SGHRS, CDR2 YFSETQ. The CDR3 bases are TGCGCCAGCAGGTTGAGACTGAGAGGCACTGAAGCTTTCTTT. This gives the protein CASRLRLRGTEAFF.

This clonotype was observed at least ten times. V and J are TRBV7-3 and TRBJ2-7, with 10 bases that match TRBD2. Per germline, CDR1 SGHTA and CDR2 FQGTGA. The CDR3 loop spans 13 amino acids. J gave up 13 bases and V 1 base, and 7 bases lay outside the gene matches. CDR3 region: CASSLNLAGVQYF. The DNA of the CDR3 is TGTGCCAGCAGCTTAAATCTAGCGGGAGTCCAATACTTC.

This clonotype showed up just a few times. The chain joins TRBV10-2 to TRBJ2-3; maybe TRBD2 (6 bases). The CDR3 is 17 residues long. V was cut by 0 bases and J by 0 bases, with 13 bases left in between. Germline V CDR1 and CDR2: WSHSY, SAAADI. DNA for the CDR3: TGCGCCAGCAGTGAGTCCGGGTTAGCGGAAAGCACAGATACGCAGTATTTT. Encoded protein: CASSESGLAESTDTQYF.

This clonotype occurred many times. The rearrangement links TRBV28 to TRBJ2-1, with 10 bases identical to TRBD2. The CDR3 is 15 residues long. Germline V lookup: CDR1 MDHEN, CDR2 SYDVKM. Losses at the gene ends were 6 bases for V and 6 bases for J; bases not matched to a gene: 8. The CDR3 DNA follows: TGTGCCAGCAGGACCGGGACTAGCGTTGCCAATGAGCAGTTCTTC. It yields the protein CASRTGTSVANEQFF.

This clonotype was seen a handful of times. The chain is built from TRBV29-1 and TRBJ2-7; D remains ambiguous. Trimming took 1 base from V and 0 from J, leaving 10 bases between them. Germline V gene lookup returns CDR1 SQVTM and CDR2 ANQGSEA. This CDR3 region has 14 residues. The CDR3 reads CSVEVGVSSYEQYF. CDR3 DNA: TGCAGCGTTGAAGTAGGTGTTAGCTCCTACGAGCAGTACTTC.

This clonotype was seen repeatedly, ten times or more. The chain joins TRBV11-2 to TRBJ2-7, with a possible D match to TRBD2 (6 bases). The V and J ends lost 6 bases and 2 bases respectively, with 29 bases between them. The length of the CDR3 is 19 residues. CDR1 and CDR2 (germline): SGHAT, FQNNGV. The CDR3 DNA follows: TGTGCCAGCAGTATCAGGGCGGGGAGTCCGGGTAGGGCCACCTACGAGCAGTACTTC. The encoded protein is CASSIRAGSPGRATYEQYF. Supplemented by reference TRBV11-2 and TRBJ2-7, the full variable domain reads EAGVAQSPRYKIIEKRQSVAFWCNPISGHATLYWYQQILGQGPKLLIQFQNNGVVDDSQLPKDRFSAERLKGVDSTLKIQPAKLEDSAVYLCASSIRAGSPGRATYEQYFGPGTRLTVT.

This clonotype has more than one count but fewer than ten. This chain connects TRBV7-8 to TRBJ2-1, with 13 positions matching TRBD2. The CDR3 is made up of 16 amino acids. J was trimmed by 7 bases and V by 1 base; bases with no gene match: 4. Germline CDR1 is SGHVS and CDR2 is FQNEAQ. The CDR3 loop reads CASSLGGLAGANEQFF. CDR3 nucleotide sequence: TGTGCCAGCAGCTTAGGTGGACTAGCGGGGGCTAATGAGCAGTTCTTC.

This clonotype came up many times. This chain uses TRBV27 with TRBJ1-2, with D possibly TRBD1 on 5 matching bases. Germline lookup yields CDR1 MNHEY and CDR2 SMNVEV (reference sequence). This CDR3 has 17 amino acids. V was cut by 0 bases and J by 7 bases, with 21 bases left in between. The CDR3 sequence is CASSLSMDFGHYGGYTF. In DNA, the CDR3 is TGTGCCAGCAGTTTATCGATGGACTTCGGACACTACGGTGGCTACACCTTC.